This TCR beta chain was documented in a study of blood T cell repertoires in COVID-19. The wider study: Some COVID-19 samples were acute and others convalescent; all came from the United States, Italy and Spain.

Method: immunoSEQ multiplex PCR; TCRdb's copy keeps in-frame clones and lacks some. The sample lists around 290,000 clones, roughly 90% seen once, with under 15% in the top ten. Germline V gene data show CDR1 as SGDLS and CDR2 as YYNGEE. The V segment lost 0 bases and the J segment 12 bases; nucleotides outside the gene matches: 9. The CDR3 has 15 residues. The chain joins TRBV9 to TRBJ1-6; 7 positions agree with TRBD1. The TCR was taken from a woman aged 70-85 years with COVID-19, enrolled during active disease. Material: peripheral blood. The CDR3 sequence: CASSVEGARMEPLHF. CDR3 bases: TGTGCCAGCAGCGTAGAGGGGGCCCGGATGGAACCCCTCCACTTT.